These T cell receptor beta chains were read from a single sample in a study of blood T cell repertoires in COVID-19. The table came from immunoSEQ multiplex PCR; TCRdb's copy has only in-frame clones and leaves some out. The sample carries about 170,000 clones, approximately 89% recorded once. The sample consisted of peripheral blood. The receptors shown here come from a man in his 70s with acute or convalescent COVID-19. The conserved cysteine and the conserved F or W are not part of the CDR3 here. The order of the fields is CDR3 protein, V gene, J gene, clone size. Not all rows give a size; the values are once, few, many and, for expanded clones, a class.

CDR3 protein: ASSGGQGDYEQY
V gene: TRBV3-1/TRBV3-2
J gene: TRBJ2-7
clone size: once

CDR3 protein: ASSPNRGRVSPLH
V gene: TRBV3-1/TRBV3-2
J gene: TRBJ1-6
clone size: .

CDR3 protein: ASSLDQGARSYNEQF
V gene: TRBV11-3
J gene: TRBJ2-1
clone size: .

CDR3 protein: ASSLRLADNEQF
V gene: TRBV7-3
J gene: TRBJ2-1
clone size: once

CDR3 protein: ASSEDGWPYNSPLH
V gene: TRBV6-1
J gene: TRBJ1-6
clone size: .

CDR3 protein: ASSYPTGPGAF
V gene: TRBV6-5
J gene: TRBJ1-1
clone size: .

CDR3 protein: ASSPGQSGNTIY
V gene: TRBV2
J gene: TRBJ1-3
clone size: .

CDR3 protein: ASSQDLRAGKEY
V gene: TRBV4-1
J gene: TRBJ2-7
clone size: .

CDR3 protein: ASSSQGKGAF
V gene: TRBV28
J gene: TRBJ1-1
clone size: .

CDR3 protein: ASSFDAGLVSF
V gene: TRBV7-2
J gene: TRBJ2-1
clone size: .

CDR3 protein: SASGQGQETQY
V gene: TRBV20-1
J gene: TRBJ2-5
clone size: .

CDR3 protein: ASSFRAGELF
V gene: TRBV7-6
J gene: TRBJ2-2
clone size: .

CDR3 protein: ASKWDRENNSPLH
V gene: TRBV27
J gene: TRBJ1-6
clone size: .

CDR3 protein: ASSPQAYSNQPQH
V gene: TRBV7-6
J gene: TRBJ1-5
clone size: once

CDR3 protein: ATTSSFTDTQY
V gene: TRBV27
J gene: TRBJ2-3
clone size: .

CDR3 protein: ASSITNQPQH
V gene: TRBV28
J gene: TRBJ1-5
clone size: once

CDR3 protein: ATFSTGVTEAF
V gene: TRBV2
J gene: TRBJ1-1
clone size: .

CDR3 protein: ASSARDRVYNEQF
V gene: TRBV19
J gene: TRBJ2-1
clone size: .

CDR3 protein: ASSQQASGDNTGELF
V gene: TRBV4-2
J gene: TRBJ2-2
clone size: .

CDR3 protein: ASRRSGETQY
V gene: TRBV28
J gene: TRBJ2-5
clone size: .

CDR3 protein: ASSQGQGYGYT
V gene: TRBV7-3
J gene: TRBJ1-2
clone size: .

CDR3 protein: ASKLAGDLYEQY
V gene: TRBV2
J gene: TRBJ2-7
clone size: .

CDR3 protein: ASSWGSGSGSYEQY
V gene: TRBV5-4
J gene: TRBJ2-7
clone size: .

CDR3 protein: ASSPRQGETDTQY
V gene: TRBV7-8
J gene: TRBJ2-3
clone size: .

CDR3 protein: ASSLVRGASSPLH
V gene: TRBV7-3
J gene: TRBJ1-6
clone size: .

CDR3 protein: ASSLTRRAGNTIY
V gene: TRBV27
J gene: TRBJ1-3
clone size: .

CDR3 protein: AWSVGAGNTIY
V gene: TRBV30
J gene: TRBJ1-3
clone size: .

CDR3 protein: ASSPPGAGISTNEKLF
V gene: TRBV28
J gene: TRBJ1-4
clone size: once

CDR3 protein: ASSPSGGASGNTIY
V gene: TRBV5-4
J gene: TRBJ1-3
clone size: few

CDR3 protein: ATPGLADMVSTDTQY
V gene: TRBV2
J gene: TRBJ2-3
clone size: .

CDR3 protein: ASSDPGQGAGANVLT
V gene: TRBV19
J gene: TRBJ2-6
clone size: .

CDR3 protein: ASRGGQPYEQY
V gene: TRBV12-3/TRBV12-4
J gene: TRBJ2-7
clone size: .

CDR3 protein: ASSFAYSSYNEQF
V gene: TRBV28
J gene: TRBJ2-1
clone size: .

CDR3 protein: ATRNSAQY
V gene: TRBV25-1
J gene: TRBJ2-5
clone size: .

CDR3 protein: ASSPFFADTQY
V gene: TRBV7-3
J gene: TRBJ2-3
clone size: .

CDR3 protein: ASSLDSLAEFTYEQY
V gene: TRBV5-6
J gene: TRBJ2-7
clone size: .

CDR3 protein: ASSLVPSGGPNEQF
V gene: TRBV5-1
J gene: TRBJ2-1
clone size: once

CDR3 protein: ASQGPSGDNEQF
V gene: TRBV9
J gene: TRBJ2-1
clone size: .

CDR3 protein: AISESTASGRSASYNEQF
V gene: TRBV10-3
J gene: TRBJ2-1
clone size: .

CDR3 protein: ASSLNSENIQY
V gene: TRBV5-4
J gene: TRBJ2-4
clone size: .

CDR3 protein: ASTAGGEVNYGYT
V gene: TRBV28
J gene: TRBJ1-2
clone size: .

CDR3 protein: ASSIGGGDEKLF
V gene: TRBV5-1
J gene: TRBJ1-4
clone size: .

CDR3 protein: ASSADRAGTEAF
V gene: TRBV6-4
J gene: TRBJ1-1
clone size: .

CDR3 protein: ASSQGFGQTYEQY
V gene: TRBV3-1/TRBV3-2
J gene: TRBJ2-7
clone size: .

CDR3 protein: ASSLWGQDAGNTIY
V gene: TRBV5-1
J gene: TRBJ1-3
clone size: few

CDR3 protein: ASSWGGTETYEQY
V gene: TRBV6-5
J gene: TRBJ2-7
clone size: .

CDR3 protein: ASSAHDREVGELF
V gene: TRBV27
J gene: TRBJ2-2
clone size: .

CDR3 protein: ASSLERANTEAF
V gene: TRBV5-4
J gene: TRBJ1-1
clone size: .

CDR3 protein: ASNRVFYEKLF
V gene: TRBV19
J gene: TRBJ1-4
clone size: .

CDR3 protein: ASSLGPVETQY
V gene: TRBV5-4
J gene: TRBJ2-5
clone size: .

CDR3 protein: ASSPEGYGYT
V gene: TRBV19
J gene: TRBJ1-2
clone size: few

CDR3 protein: AIPPGRVNTGELF
V gene: TRBV7-9
J gene: TRBJ2-2
clone size: .

CDR3 protein: ASSLVSVEKLF
V gene: TRBV5-5
J gene: TRBJ1-4
clone size: .

CDR3 protein: ASSILAGYYNEQF
V gene: TRBV5-1
J gene: TRBJ2-1
clone size: .

CDR3 protein: ASSLRTGGAF
V gene: TRBV7-8
J gene: TRBJ1-1
clone size: .